This TCR beta chain came from a study of OX40 agonist ivuxolimab in advanced cancers. General observations from the study: Clonal expansion in partial responders at 0.1-3.0 mg/kg ranked among the lowest.

A note on this clone: Its antigen is as yet unknown.

Clones were read by immunoSEQ multiplex PCR, and TCRdb kept only the in-frame ones, dropping some. The table includes more than 75,000 clones, roughly 93% detected once. CDR1 KGHSH and CDR2 LQKENI come from the germline V gene. The CDR3 sequence is 16 residues long. The junction had 9 bases not matched to a gene; V was cut back by 2 bases and J by 5 bases. The chain carries TRBV18 and TRBJ2-1, with 7 bases fitting TRBD1. Here the sequenced sample was CD4+ or CD8+ T cells sorted from blood, taken in a trial of the OX40 agonist ivuxolimab. The sequence was collected from an adult with an advanced solid tumor such as melanoma, head and neck, liver or kidney cancer. The CDR3 sequence: CASSPSPGQSDNEQFF. The CDR3, as DNA: TGTGCCAGCTCACCATCGCCGGGACAGTCAGACAATGAGCAGTTCTTC.